This TCR beta chain was identified in a study of cytomegalovirus exposure and HLA in healthy donors. The V and J ends lost 3 bases and 3 bases, in that order; junction bases with no gene match: 6. Per germline, CDR1 MNHNS and CDR2 SASEGT. The CDR3 runs 15 residues. Primers for the PCR totalled 60 Vbeta and 13 Jbeta. Measured with immunoSEQ multiplex PCR; TCRdb has only the in-frame clones, and not every one. Here the sample table reports some 80,000 clones. Material: PBMCs. The sequence was obtained from a man aged 50 to 59 in good health and CMV-seropositive. The chain employs TRBV6-1 and TRBJ2-7; TRBD1 aligns across 9 bases. In DNA form, the CDR3 reads TGTGCCAGCAGTGACCCCGGGACAGGGTTCTACGAGCAGTACGTC. Protein: CASSDPGTGFYEQYV.